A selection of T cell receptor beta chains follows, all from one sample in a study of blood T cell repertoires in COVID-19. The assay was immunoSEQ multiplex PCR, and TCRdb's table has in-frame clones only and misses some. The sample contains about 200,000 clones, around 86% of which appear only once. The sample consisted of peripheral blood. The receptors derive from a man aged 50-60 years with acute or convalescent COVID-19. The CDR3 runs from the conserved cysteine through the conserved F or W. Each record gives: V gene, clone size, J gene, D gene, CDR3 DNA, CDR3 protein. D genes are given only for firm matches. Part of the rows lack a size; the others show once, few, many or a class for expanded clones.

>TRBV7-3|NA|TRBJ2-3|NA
TGTGCCAGCAGCCCGTCCAGGGTCGCAGATACGCAGTATTTT
CASSPSRVADTQYF
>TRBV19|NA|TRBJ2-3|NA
TGTGCCAGTAGTATCAGCCTAGTCACGATTGAAGATACGCAGTATTTT
CASSISLVTIEDTQYF
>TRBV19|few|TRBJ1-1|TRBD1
TGTGCCAGTAGTATACCCTTGAAGAGAGGGGGCCCGGACACTGAAGCTTTCTTT
CASSIPLKRGGPDTEAFF
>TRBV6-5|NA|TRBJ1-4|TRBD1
TGTGCCAGCAGAGAGGGACAGGGAGGAGAAAAACTGTTTTTT
CASREGQGGEKLFF
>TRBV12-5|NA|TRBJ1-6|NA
TGTGCTAGTGGTCTACAGGGTCGCTGGGATTCACCCCTCCACTTT
CASGLQGRWDSPLHF
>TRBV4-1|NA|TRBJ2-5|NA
TGCGCCAGCAGCCAAGATTTATCGGGGACCCAGTACTTC
CASSQDLSGTQYF
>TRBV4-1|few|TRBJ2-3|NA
TGCGCCAGCAGCCAAGCGCGAGGAACCACAGATACGCAGTATTTT
CASSQARGTTDTQYF
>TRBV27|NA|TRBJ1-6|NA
TGTGCCAGCAGTTTAAGGTTGGAGGGGCCCCTAATAAGCTCCTATAATTCACCCCTCCACTTT
CASSLRLEGPLISSYNSPLHF
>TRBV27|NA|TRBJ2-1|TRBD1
TGTGCCAGCAGGGGACAGCCATACTTGAGTGAGCAGTTCTTC
CASRGQPYLSEQFF
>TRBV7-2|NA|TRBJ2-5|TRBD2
TGTGCCAGCAGCCCAGCGGGGGCTGGGGAGACCCAGTACTTC
CASSPAGAGETQYF
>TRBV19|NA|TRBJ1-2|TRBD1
TGTGCCAGTAGGGCTAACAGGGGTATTTTGGGAGGCTACACCTTC
CASRANRGILGGYTF
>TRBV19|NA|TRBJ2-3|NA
TGTGCCAGTAGTCCTAGGGGGGGGACAGATACGCAGTATTTT
CASSPRGGTDTQYF
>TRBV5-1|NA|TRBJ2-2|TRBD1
TGCGCCAGCAGCTTACAGGGGAACGGGGAGCTGTTTTTT
CASSLQGNGELFF
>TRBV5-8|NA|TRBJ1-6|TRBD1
TGTGCCAGCAGCCACGCCAGGGGGCCCGCGAGCTCCTATAATTCACCCCTCCACTTT
CASSHARGPASSYNSPLHF
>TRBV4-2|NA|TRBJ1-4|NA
TGTGCCAGCAGCCAGCGGGGCACGAATGAAAAACTGTTTTTT
CASSQRGTNEKLFF
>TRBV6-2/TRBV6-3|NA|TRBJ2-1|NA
TGTGCCAGCAGTTCGCAGGGGTATGAGCAGTTCTTC
CASSSQGYEQFF
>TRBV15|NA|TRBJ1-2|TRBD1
TGTGCCACCAGCAGGACAGGGCGAGCTAACTATGGCTACACCTTC
CATSRTGRANYGYTF
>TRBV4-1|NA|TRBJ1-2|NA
TGCGCCAGCAGCCAGGAGGCCTATGGCTACACCTTC
CASSQEAYGYTF
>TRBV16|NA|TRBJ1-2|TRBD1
TGTGCCAGCAGCCAAGCAAACTCACTTTCGACAGGGCGGTATGGCTACACCTTC
CASSQANSLSTGRYGYTF
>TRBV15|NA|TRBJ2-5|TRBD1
TGTGCCACCAGCAGAGATGGGGGACAGGGATCGGAGACCCAGTACTTC
CATSRDGGQGSETQYF
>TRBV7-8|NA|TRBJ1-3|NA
TGTGCCAGCAGCTTTGAATCGTTACTCTCTGGAAACACCATATATTTT
CASSFESLLSGNTIYF
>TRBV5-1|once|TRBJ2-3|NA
TGCGCCAGCAGCCCAGGGACTAGCACAGATACGCAGTATTTT
CASSPGTSTDTQYF
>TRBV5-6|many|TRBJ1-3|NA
TGTGCCAGCAGGAGCGGTAATCCGGGAAACACCATATATTTT
CASRSGNPGNTIYF
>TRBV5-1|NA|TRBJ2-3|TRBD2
TGCGCCAGCAGCAAGGGACTAGCTACAGATACGCAGTATTTT
CASSKGLATDTQYF
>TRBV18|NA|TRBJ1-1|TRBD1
TGTGCCAGCTTCCGGGACAGTCCGAACACTGAAGCTTTCTTT
CASFRDSPNTEAFF
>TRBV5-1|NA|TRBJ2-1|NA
TGCGCCAGCAGAGACGGACTGGGCAATGAGCAGTTCTTC
CASRDGLGNEQFF
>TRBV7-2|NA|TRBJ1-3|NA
TGTGCCAGCAGCCAGAATCAAGCTGGAAACACCATATATTTT
CASSQNQAGNTIYF
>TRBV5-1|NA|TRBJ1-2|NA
TGCGCCAGCAGCGGCGATGGAGCTTCCTATGGCTACACCTTC
CASSGDGASYGYTF
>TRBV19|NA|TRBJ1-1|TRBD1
TGTGCCAGTCGCACAGGGGGCGAAGCTACCACTGAAGCTTTCTTT
CASRTGGEATTEAFF
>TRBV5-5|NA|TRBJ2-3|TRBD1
TGTGCCAGCAGCAAAATGGGTGGGGACAGTCTTAGCACAGATACGCAGTATTTT
CASSKMGGDSLSTDTQYF
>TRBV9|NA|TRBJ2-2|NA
TGTGCCAGCAGCGTTGGGGGCGGCTTGAACACCGGGGAGCTGTTTTTT
CASSVGGGLNTGELFF
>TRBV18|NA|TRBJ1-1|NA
TGTGCCAGCTCACCAGAGACAGGCCTGAACACTGAAGCTTTCTTT
CASSPETGLNTEAFF
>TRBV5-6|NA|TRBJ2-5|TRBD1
TGTGCCAGCAGCTTTGGACAGGCTCAAGAGACCCAGTACTTC
CASSFGQAQETQYF
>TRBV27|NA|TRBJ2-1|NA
TGTGCCAGCAGCCTTCTTAGCCGCTACAATGAGCAGTTCTTC
CASSLLSRYNEQFF
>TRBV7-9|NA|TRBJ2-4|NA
TGTGCCAGCAGCCCACGGAGGGGTGTAAACATTCAGTACTTC
CASSPRRGVNIQYF
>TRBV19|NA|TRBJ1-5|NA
TGTGCCAGTAGTCCCGAGGGTAGCAATCAGCCCCAGCATTTT
CASSPEGSNQPQHF
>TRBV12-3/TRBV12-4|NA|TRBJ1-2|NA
TGTGCCAGCAACTTGGGCCCCTATGGCTACACCTTC
CASNLGPYGYTF
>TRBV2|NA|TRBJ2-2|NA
TGTGCCAGCCGCGGCGTGGCACAGAACACCGGGGAGCTGTTTTTT
CASRGVAQNTGELFF
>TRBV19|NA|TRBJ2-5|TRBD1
TGTGCCAGTAATAAGATGGGACAGGGGTTGGAGACCCAGTACTTC
CASNKMGQGLETQYF
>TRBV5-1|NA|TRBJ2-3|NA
TGCGCCAGCAGCTTGGCCACTAGCACAGATACGCAGTATTTT
CASSLATSTDTQYF
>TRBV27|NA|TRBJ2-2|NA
TGTGCCAGCAAGCCGGACAGTTTCAGTACCGGGGAGCTGTTTTTT
CASKPDSFSTGELFF